This entry concerns a single TCR beta chain. Its target is unknown. This entry is derived from a study of cytomegalovirus exposure and HLA in healthy donors. Study conclusions and caveats: Across all donors, roughly uniform sequencing depth was an assumption of the presence/absence analyses. In a later analysis, at a false discovery rate of 0.05, 15,000 to 20,000 TCR beta sequences matched HLA alleles. Later work found most CMV-associated TCR beta chains apparently HLA-restricted.

It was with 60 Vbeta and 13 Jbeta primers that the PCR ran. Here immunoSEQ multiplex PCR was the method, and the copy in TCRdb shows in-frame clones only, minus some. The sample includes 180,000 or so clones, around 74% seen only once; the top ten take about 3.1%. The receptor was isolated from a female donor in good health and CMV-seronegative. The specimen sequenced was PBMCs.

The CDR3 region is CASSQYRGGVTEAFF. In nucleotides, the CDR3 is TGCGCCAGCAGTCAATACAGAGGGGGAGTTACTGAAGCTTTCTTT. This rearrangement joins TRBV23-1 to TRBJ1-1; D is possibly TRBD1 (6 bases). TRBV23-1 is identified as an open reading frame with a role that is uncertain. The CDR3 sequence is 15 residues long. V was trimmed by 1 base and J by 5 bases, leaving 14 bases between them.